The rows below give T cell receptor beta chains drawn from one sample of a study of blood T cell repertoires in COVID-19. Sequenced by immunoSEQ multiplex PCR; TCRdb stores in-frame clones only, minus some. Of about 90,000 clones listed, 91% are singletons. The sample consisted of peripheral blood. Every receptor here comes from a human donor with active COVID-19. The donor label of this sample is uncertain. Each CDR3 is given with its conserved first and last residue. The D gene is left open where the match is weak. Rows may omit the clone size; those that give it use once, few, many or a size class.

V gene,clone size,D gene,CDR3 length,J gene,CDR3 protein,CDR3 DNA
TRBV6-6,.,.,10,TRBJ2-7,CATKSYEQYF,TGTGCCACCAAATCCTACGAGCAGTACTTC
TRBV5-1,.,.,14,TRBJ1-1,CASSTTGSNAEAFF,TGCGCCAGCAGCACAACAGGGTCCAACGCTGAAGCTTTCTTT
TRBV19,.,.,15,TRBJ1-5,CASTPGFARDQPQHF,TGTGCCAGTACCCCGGGATTTGCTAGGGATCAGCCCCAGCATTTT
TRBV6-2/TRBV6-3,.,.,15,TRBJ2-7,CASSLDRPSSYEQYF,TGTGCCAGCAGTTTAGACAGACCCAGCTCCTACGAGCAGTACTTC
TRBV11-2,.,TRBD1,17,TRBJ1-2,CASSRIPRDRVNYGYTF,TGTGCCAGCAGCCGAATCCCCCGGGACAGGGTTAACTATGGCTACACCTTC
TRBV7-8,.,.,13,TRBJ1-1,CASSYPGGTEAFF,TGTGCCAGCAGCTACCCCGGAGGAACTGAAGCTTTCTTT
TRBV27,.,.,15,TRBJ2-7,CASSSGAGLTYEQYF,TGTGCCAGCAGTTCAGGGGCGGGCTTGACCTACGAGCAGTACTTC
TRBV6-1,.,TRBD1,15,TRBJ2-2,CASSEKTGDTGELFF,TGTGCCAGCAGTGAAAAGACAGGGGACACCGGGGAGCTGTTTTTT
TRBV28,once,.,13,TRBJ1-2,CASSFSGGLGYTF,TGTGCCAGCAGTTTCTCGGGGGGACTCGGCTACACCTTC
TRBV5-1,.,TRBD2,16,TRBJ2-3,CARHTASGGATDTQYF,TGCGCCAGGCACACCGCTAGCGGGGGGGCCACAGATACGCAGTATTTT
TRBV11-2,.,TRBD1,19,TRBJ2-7,CASSFAHGGTASSRYEQYF,TGTGCCAGCAGCTTCGCCCATGGTGGGACAGCCTCTAGTCGTTACGAGCAGTACTTC
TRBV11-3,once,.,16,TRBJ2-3,CASSEGGGGGTDTQYF,TGTGCCAGCAGCGAAGGAGGGGGCGGGGGCACAGATACGCAGTATTTT
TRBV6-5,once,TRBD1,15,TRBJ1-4,CASSYSSQGQGKLFF,TGTGCCAGCAGTTACTCGAGTCAGGGACAGGGGAAACTGTTTTTT
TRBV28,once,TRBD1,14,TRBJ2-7,CASSQTGNSYEQYF,TGTGCCAGCAGCCAGACAGGGAACTCTTACGAGCAGTACTTC
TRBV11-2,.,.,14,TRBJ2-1,CASSPGTEDNEQFF,TGTGCCAGCAGCCCCGGGACTGAGGACAATGAGCAGTTCTTC
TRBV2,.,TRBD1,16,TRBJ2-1,CASSDTGTGGYNEQFF,TGTGCCAGCAGTGACACCGGGACAGGGGGCTACAATGAGCAGTTCTTC
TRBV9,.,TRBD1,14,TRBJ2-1,CASSEETGYNEQFF,TGTGCCAGCAGCGAGGAGACAGGGTACAATGAGCAGTTCTTC
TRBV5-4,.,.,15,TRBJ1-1,CASSSDRTLNTEAFF,TGTGCCAGCAGCTCTGACAGAACCTTGAACACTGAAGCTTTCTTT
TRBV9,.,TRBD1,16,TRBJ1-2,CASSAMPVQGAGGYTF,TGTGCCAGCAGCGCTATGCCGGTTCAGGGGGCAGGTGGCTACACCTTC